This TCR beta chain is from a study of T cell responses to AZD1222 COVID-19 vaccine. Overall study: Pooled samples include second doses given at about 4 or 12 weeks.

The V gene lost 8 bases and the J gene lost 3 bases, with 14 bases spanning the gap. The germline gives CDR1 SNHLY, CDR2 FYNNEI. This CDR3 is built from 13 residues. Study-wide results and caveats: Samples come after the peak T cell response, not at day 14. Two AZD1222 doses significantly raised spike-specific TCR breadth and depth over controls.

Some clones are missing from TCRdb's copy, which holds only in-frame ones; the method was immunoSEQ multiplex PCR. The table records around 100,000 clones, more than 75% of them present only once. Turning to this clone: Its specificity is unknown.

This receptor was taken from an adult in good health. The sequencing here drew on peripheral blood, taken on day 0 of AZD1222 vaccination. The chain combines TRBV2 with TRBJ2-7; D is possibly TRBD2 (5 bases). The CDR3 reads CASLSDGNYEQYF. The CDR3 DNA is TGTGCCAGCCTATCCGACGGGAACTACGAGCAGTACTTC.